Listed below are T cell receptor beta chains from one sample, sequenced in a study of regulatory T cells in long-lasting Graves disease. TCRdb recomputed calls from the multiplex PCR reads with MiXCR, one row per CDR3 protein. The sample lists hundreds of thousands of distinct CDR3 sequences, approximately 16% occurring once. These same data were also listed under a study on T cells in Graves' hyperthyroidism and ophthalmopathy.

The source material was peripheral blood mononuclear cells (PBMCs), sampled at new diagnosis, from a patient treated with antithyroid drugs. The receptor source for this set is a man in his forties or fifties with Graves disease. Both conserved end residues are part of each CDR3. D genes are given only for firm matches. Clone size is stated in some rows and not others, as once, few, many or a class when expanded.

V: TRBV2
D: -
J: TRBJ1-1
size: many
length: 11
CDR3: CASSGGGEAFF
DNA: TGTGCCAGCAGTGGAGGGGGTGAAGCTTTCTTT

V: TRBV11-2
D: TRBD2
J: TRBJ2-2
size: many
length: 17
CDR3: CASSLVRTSGYTGELFF
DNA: TGTGCCAGCAGCTTAGTTAGGACTAGCGGTTACACCGGGGAGCTGTTTTTT

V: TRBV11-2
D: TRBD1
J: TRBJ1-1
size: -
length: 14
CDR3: CASSRQGSNTEAFF
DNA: TGTGCCAGCAGCCGACAGGGATCGAACACTGAAGCTTTCTTT

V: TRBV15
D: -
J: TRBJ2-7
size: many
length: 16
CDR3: CATSRDPTQGSYEQYF
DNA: TGTGCCACCAGCAGAGATCCCACCCAGGGCTCCTACGAGCAGTACTTC

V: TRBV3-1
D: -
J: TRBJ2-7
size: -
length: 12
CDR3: CASSHLPGEQYF
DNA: TGTGCCAGCAGCCATCTCCCGGGCGAGCAGTACTTC

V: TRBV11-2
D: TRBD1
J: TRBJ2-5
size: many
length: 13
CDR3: CASSYDRAETQYF
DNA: TGTGCCAGCAGCTACGACAGGGCAGAGACCCAGTACTTC

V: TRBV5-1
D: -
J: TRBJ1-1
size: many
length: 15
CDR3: CASSLRGAVGTEAFF
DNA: TGCGCCAGCAGCTTGAGGGGGGCTGTGGGCACTGAAGCTTTCTTT

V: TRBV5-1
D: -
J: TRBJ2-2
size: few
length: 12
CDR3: CASGTGSGELFF
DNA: TGCGCCAGCGGCACAGGGTCCGGGGAGCTGTTTTTT

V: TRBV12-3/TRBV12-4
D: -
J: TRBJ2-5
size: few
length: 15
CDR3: CASSLISGGQETQYF
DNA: TGTGCCAGCAGTTTAATCTCGGGTGGTCAGGAGACCCAGTACTTC

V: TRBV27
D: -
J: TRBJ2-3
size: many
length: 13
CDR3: CASSLLVSDTQYF
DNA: TGTGCCAGCAGTTTACTAGTCTCAGATACGCAGTATTTT

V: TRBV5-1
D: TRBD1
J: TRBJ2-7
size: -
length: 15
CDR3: CASSRTGLSSYEQYF
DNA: TGCGCCAGCAGCCGGACAGGGCTTAGCTCCTACGAGCAGTACTTC

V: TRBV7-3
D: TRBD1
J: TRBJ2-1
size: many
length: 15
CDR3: CASSLSQGAGNEQFF
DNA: TGTGCCAGCAGCTTATCTCAGGGGGCCGGCAATGAGCAGTTCTTC

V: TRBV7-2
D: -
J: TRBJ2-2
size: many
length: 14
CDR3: CASNSGDNTGELFF
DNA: TGTGCCAGCAATTCCGGTGACAACACCGGGGAGCTGTTTTTT

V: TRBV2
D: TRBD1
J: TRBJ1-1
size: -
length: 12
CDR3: CASSAGQGATFF
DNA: TGTGCCAGCAGTGCGGGACAGGGGGCAACTTTCTTT

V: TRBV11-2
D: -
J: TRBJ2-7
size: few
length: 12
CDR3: CASSPYRQLQYF
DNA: TGTGCCAGCAGCCCATACAGGCAATTGCAGTACTTC

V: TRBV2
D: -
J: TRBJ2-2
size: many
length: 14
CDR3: CASTDRSNTGELFF
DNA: TGTGCCAGCACCGACAGGTCGAACACCGGGGAGCTGTTTTTT

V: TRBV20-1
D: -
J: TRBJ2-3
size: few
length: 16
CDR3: CSARVAGRGAADTQYF
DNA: TGCAGTGCTAGAGTCGCTGGTAGGGGGGCCGCAGATACGCAGTATTTT

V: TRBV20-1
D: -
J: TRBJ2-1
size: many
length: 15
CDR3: CSAPVWAVGSNEQFF
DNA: TGCAGTGCTCCCGTCTGGGCCGTTGGGTCCAATGAGCAGTTCTTC

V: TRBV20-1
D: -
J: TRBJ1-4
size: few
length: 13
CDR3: CSARVSEFEKLFF
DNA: TGCAGTGCTAGAGTCAGTGAATTTGAAAAACTGTTTTTT

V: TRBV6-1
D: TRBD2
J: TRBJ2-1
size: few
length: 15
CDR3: CASSEVAGGYNEQFF
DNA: TGTGCCAGCAGTGAAGTCGCGGGGGGCTACAATGAGCAGTTCTTC

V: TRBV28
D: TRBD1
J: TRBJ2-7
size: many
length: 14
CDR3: CASSSGQGHDEQYF
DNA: TGTGCCAGCAGTTCGGGACAGGGTCACGACGAGCAGTACTTC

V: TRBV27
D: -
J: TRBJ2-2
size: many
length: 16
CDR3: CASSLYGGANTGELFF
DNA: TGTGCCAGCAGTTTATACGGCGGGGCGAACACCGGGGAGCTGTTTTTT

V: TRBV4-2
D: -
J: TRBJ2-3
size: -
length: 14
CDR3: CASSHPTATDTQYF
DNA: TGTGCCAGCAGCCATCCTACAGCGACAGATACGCAGTATTTT

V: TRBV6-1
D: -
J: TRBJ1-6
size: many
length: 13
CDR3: CASNRDQNAPLHF
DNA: TGTGCCAGCAATCGGGACCAAAATGCACCCCTCCACTTT